The 18 T cell receptor beta chains reported below all come from one sample, sequenced in a study of T-cell reconstitution after alpha-beta-depleted transplantation in children. Preparing the TCRbeta library involved the use of unique molecular identifiers. MiXCR was run by TCRdb on the PCR reads, yielding one entry per CDR3 protein. This table holds about 250,000 distinct CDR3 sequences, roughly a quarter found once. This specimen was PBMCs, mostly from graft donor cells, taken 360 days after TCRalphabeta/CD19-depleted stem cell transplant. These receptors originate from a female patient between 2 and 15 years old who had a stem cell transplant for congenital amegakaryocytic thrombocytopenia, so the T cells may come from the graft donor.

This clonotype showed up just a few times. This rearrangement joins TRBV2 to TRBJ2-1; the match to TRBD2 covers 7 bases. The V segment lost 6 bases and the J segment 0 bases; nucleotides outside the gene matches: 5. Germline values: CDR1 SNHLY, CDR2 FYNNEI. This CDR3 has 15 amino acids. The CDR3 nucleotides are TGTGCCAGCAGACAACTAGCGTTCTCCTACAATGAGCAGTTCTTC. Protein: CASRQLAFSYNEQFF.

The table lists this clonotype with many counts. The V gene is TRBV29-1, the J gene TRBJ2-1; TRBD1 might be the D (7 bases). Trimming took off 3 bases at V and 1 base at J, with 10 bases between the two ends. The CDR3 contains 14 residues. Germline values: CDR1 SQVTM, CDR2 ANQGSEA. The CDR3 sequence: CSVEAGGSYNEQFF. The CDR3 DNA reads TGCAGCGTTGAGGCAGGGGGGTCCTACAATGAGCAGTTCTTC.

This clonotype appeared a few times. The chain uses TRBV20-1 and TRBJ2-7; D is undetermined. Trimming cost V 3 bases and J 6 bases, with 12 bases left between them. This CDR3 contains 12 residues. Per germline, CDR1 DFQATT and CDR2 SNEGSKA (reference sequence). This chain's CDR3 is CSASRQVGEQYF. CDR3 DNA: TGCAGTGCTAGTCGCCAGGTCGGCGAGCAGTACTTC.

This chain links TRBV30 with TRBJ2-3; no definite D call. Germline V gene lookup returns CDR1 GTSNPN and CDR2 SVGIG (reference sequence). Trimming took 0 bases from V and 2 from J, leaving 6 bases between them. The CDR3 contains 13 residues. For the CDR3, the DNA is TGTGCCTGGAGTGTACGCTCCACAGATACGCAGTATTTT. It codes for CAWSVRSTDTQYF. Based on the CDR3 plus reference TRBV30 and TRBJ2-3, the full variable domain is SQTIHQWPATLVQPVGSPLSLECTVEGTSNPNLYWYRQAAGRGLQLLFYSVGIGQISSEVPQNLSASRPQDRQFILSSKKLLLSDSGFYLCAWSVRSTDTQYFGPGTRLTVL.

This clonotype occurred a few times. One end of the junction fails to match germline, which may point to a read error. The chain is built from TRBV20-1 and TRBJ1-4; D uncertain. Germline values: CDR1 DFQATT, CDR2 SNEGSKA (reference sequence). CDR3 length equals 13 residues. The DNA for the CDR3 is TGCAGTGCGGGAGGTTTGGGGAATGGAAAACTGTTTTTT. Its translation is CSAGGLGNGKLFF.

This clonotype has a handful of counts. This rearrangement joins TRBV30 to TRBJ2-7; D gene unclear. V was clipped by 2 bases and J by 0 bases, with 2 bases between them. CDR1 is GTSNPN and CDR2 is SVGIG in the germline V gene (reference sequence). The CDR3 length is 11 residues. This CDR3 reads CAWSLSYEQYF. DNA for the CDR3: TGTGCCTGGAGTCTCTCCTACGAGCAGTACTTC.

The chain links TRBV20-1 to TRBJ2-1, with no clear D. Germline V lookup: CDR1 DFQATT, CDR2 SNEGSKA (reference sequence). This CDR3 comprises 15 residues. Trimming pared 3 bases from V and 5 bases from J, leaving 17 bases between. CDR3 sequence reads: CSASPSIAGNNEQFF. The CDR3 DNA reads TGCAGTGCTAGTCCTTCAATAGCAGGAAACAATGAGCAGTTCTTC.

This clonotype has a handful of counts. This CDR3 is CASSQGGVGSGYTF. The CDR3, as DNA: TGTGCCAGCAGCCAAGGCGGCGTTGGTAGCGGCTACACCTTC. This sequence joins TRBV3-1 and TRBJ1-2; D gene unclear. V gave up 1 base and J gave up 8 bases, with 14 bases separating them. Germline values: CDR1 LGHDT, CDR2 YNNKEL (reference sequence). The CDR3 contains 14 residues.

The table lists this clonotype with a few counts. V and J are TRBV20-1 and TRBJ2-1; D not resolved. Looked up from germline, CDR1 is DFQATT and CDR2 is SNEGSKA (reference sequence). The CDR3 has 11 residues. V lost 5 bases to trimming and J lost 7 bases, with 9 bases between them. For the CDR3, the DNA is TGCAGTGCTTTGGCAGAGAATGAGCAGTTCTTC. It translates to CSALAENEQFF.

This clonotype was detected only a few times. The V and J genes are TRBV20-1 and TRBJ2-1, with 11 bases fitting TRBD2. CDR3 size: 15 residues. The germline gives CDR1 DFQATT, CDR2 SNEGSKA (reference sequence). V dropped 6 bases and J dropped 7; count of bases not matched to a gene: 11. Written as DNA, the CDR3 is TGCAGTGCACCAAAGACGGGACTAGCGGCAAATGAGCAGTTCTTC. Translation gives CSAPKTGLAANEQFF.

This clonotype has a handful of counts. This chain uses TRBV28 with TRBJ2-7; D is unclear. Germline CDR1 reads MDHEN; CDR2 reads SYDVKM. V was trimmed by 2 bases and J by 5 bases, leaving 4 bases between them. The CDR3 totals 11 residues. The CDR3 DNA sequence: TGTGCCAGCAGTTTAAGAAACGAGCAGTACTTC. This gives the protein CASSLRNEQYF.

This clonotype was observed many times. The chain employs TRBV12-3 or TRBV12-4 and TRBJ1-3; no clear D gene. The CDR3 length is 17 residues. Trimming shortened V by 3 bases and J by 4 bases, and 19 bases separated the two germline ends. CDR3 in DNA: TGTGCCAGCAGTTTTGTTATAAGGGCGCGTTACGGAAACACCATATATTTT. It translates to CASSFVIRARYGNTIYF.

In this sample, this clonotype turned up a few times. As DNA, the CDR3 is TGTGCCAGCAGCCAAGTGGCCTTAGCGTGGACCCAGTACTTC. This gives the protein CASSQVALAWTQYF. The V and J genes are TRBV3-1 and TRBJ2-5; weak D call: TRBD2 (5 bases). Germline V gene data show CDR1 as LGHDT and CDR2 as YNNKEL (reference sequence). This CDR3 region has 14 residues. V was shortened by 1 base and J by 7 bases, with 13 bases between the two germline ends.

The sample holds a few counts of this clonotype. The chain uses TRBV5-1 and TRBJ2-5, with TRBD2 matching over 11 bases. The CDR3 has 16 amino acids. CDR1 SGHRS and CDR2 YFSETQ come from the germline V gene. V was clipped by 0 bases and J by 3 bases; unmatched bases: 4. For the CDR3, the DNA is TGCGCCAGCAGCTTGGTGGGACTAGCGGTAAAAGAGACCCAGTACTTC. Translating it yields CASSLVGLAVKETQYF.

Many counts were recorded for this clonotype. The chain is built from TRBV7-2 and TRBJ2-3; D gene unclear. Looked up from germline, CDR1 is SGHTA and CDR2 is FQGNSA. The CDR3 is made up of 13 amino acids. V was clipped by 5 bases and J by 5 bases, with 11 bases between them. The CDR3: CASSPYTGDTQYF. CDR3 bases: TGTGCCAGCAGCCCATACACGGGAGATACGCAGTATTTT.

This clonotype showed up just a few times. The V gene is TRBV6-2 or TRBV6-3, the J gene TRBJ2-7, with D perhaps being TRBD1 or TRBD2 (5 bases each). CDR3 length: 13 amino acids. With 6 bases removed from V and 7 bases from J, the gap between germline ends came to 16 bases. Germline CDR1 MNHEY, CDR2 SVGEGT. Here the CDR3 DNA reads TGTGCCAGCAGGAAATACGGGGCGAGTGAGCAGTACTTC. Protein: CASRKYGASEQYF.

This clonotype showed up just a few times. The chain employs TRBV12-3 or TRBV12-4 and TRBJ2-3; D not resolved. This CDR3 comprises 12 residues. Trimming pared 7 bases from V and 0 bases from J, leaving 5 bases between. CDR3 residues: CASTTSTDTQYF. The CDR3 bases are TGTGCCAGCACTACAAGCACAGATACGCAGTATTTT.

The rearrangement joins TRBV6-2 or TRBV6-3 to TRBJ1-2; maybe TRBD1 (5 bases). Trimming pared 2 bases from V and 8 bases from J, leaving 12 bases between. CDR1 and CDR2 from the germline V gene are MNHEY and SVGEGT. CDR3 length: 13 amino acids. The CDR3 coding sequence is TGTGCCAGCAGTTACAGGGGACGACGAGGCTACACCTTC. It yields the protein CASSYRGRRGYTF.